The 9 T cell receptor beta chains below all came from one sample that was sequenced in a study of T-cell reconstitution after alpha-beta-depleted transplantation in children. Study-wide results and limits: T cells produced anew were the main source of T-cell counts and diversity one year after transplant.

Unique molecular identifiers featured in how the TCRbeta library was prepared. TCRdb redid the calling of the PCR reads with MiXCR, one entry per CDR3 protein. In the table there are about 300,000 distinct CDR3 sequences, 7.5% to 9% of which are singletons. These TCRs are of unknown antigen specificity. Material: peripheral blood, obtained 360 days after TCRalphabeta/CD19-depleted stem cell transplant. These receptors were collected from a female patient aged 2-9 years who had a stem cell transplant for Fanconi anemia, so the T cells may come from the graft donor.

DNA of the CDR3: TGTGCCAGCAGTATGGGACTAGGTAATAAGCAGTACTTC. Amino acid sequence: CASSMGLGNKQYF. The V gene is TRBV27, the J gene TRBJ2-7; 8 bases match TRBD2. Germline values: CDR1 MNHEY, CDR2 SMNVEV (reference sequence). The length of the CDR3 is 13 residues. The V and J ends lost 5 bases and 8 bases, in that order; junction bases with no gene match: 8.

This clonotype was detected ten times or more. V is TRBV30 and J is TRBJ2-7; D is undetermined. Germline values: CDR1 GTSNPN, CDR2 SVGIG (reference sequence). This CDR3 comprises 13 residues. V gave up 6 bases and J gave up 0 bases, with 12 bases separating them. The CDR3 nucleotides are TGTGCCTGCCTCGACGGTAGCTCCTACGAGCAGTACTTC. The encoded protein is CACLDGSSYEQYF. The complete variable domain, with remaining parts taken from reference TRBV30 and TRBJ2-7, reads SQTIHQWPATLVQPVGSPLSLECTVEGTSNPNLYWYRQAAGRGLQLLFYSVGIGQISSEVPQNLSASRPQDRQFILSSKKLLLSDSGFYLCACLDGSSYEQYFGPGTRLTVT.

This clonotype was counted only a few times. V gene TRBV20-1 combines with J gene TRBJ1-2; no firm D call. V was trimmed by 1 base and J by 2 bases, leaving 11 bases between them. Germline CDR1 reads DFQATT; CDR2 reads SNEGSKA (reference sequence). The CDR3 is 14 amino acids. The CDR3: CSARVHDINYGYTF. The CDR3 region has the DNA TGCAGTGCTAGAGTTCATGACATCAACTATGGCTACACCTTC.

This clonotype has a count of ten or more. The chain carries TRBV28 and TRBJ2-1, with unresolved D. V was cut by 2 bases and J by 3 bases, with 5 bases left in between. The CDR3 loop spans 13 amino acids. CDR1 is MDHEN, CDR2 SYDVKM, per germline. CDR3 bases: TGTGCCAGCAGTTTAGTTTACTACAATGAGCAGTTCTTC. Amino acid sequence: CASSLVYYNEQFF.

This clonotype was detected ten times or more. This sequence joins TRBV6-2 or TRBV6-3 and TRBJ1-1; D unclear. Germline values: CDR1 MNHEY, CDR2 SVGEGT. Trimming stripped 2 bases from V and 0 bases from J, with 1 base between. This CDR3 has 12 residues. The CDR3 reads CASSYVNTEAFF. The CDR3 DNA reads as TGTGCCAGCAGTTACGTGAACACTGAAGCTTTCTTT.

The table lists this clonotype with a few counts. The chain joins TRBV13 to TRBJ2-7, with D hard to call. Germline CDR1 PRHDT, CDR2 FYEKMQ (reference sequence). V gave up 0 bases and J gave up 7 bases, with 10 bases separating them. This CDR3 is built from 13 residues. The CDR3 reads CASSLGRAFEQYV. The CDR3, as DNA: TGTGCCAGCAGCTTAGGCCGGGCGTTTGAGCAGTACGTC.

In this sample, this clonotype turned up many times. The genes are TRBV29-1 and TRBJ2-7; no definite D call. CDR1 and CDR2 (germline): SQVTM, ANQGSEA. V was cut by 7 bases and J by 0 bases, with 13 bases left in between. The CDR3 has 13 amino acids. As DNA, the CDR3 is TGCAGCGCTTCATTAGACAACTCCTACGAGCAGTACGTC. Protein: CSASLDNSYEQYV.

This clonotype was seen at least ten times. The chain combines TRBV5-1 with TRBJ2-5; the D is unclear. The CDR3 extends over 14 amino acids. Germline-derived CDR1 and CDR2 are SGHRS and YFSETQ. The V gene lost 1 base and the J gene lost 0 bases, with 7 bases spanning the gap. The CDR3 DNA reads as TGCGCCAGCAGCTTGTTTCGGGACCAAGAGACCCAGTACTTC. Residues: CASSLFRDQETQYF.

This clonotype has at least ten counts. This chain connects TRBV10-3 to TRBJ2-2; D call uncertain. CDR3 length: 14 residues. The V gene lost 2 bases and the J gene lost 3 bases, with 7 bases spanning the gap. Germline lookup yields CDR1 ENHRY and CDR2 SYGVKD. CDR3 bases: TGTGCCATCAGTGAGGTCTTCGACACCGGGGAGCTGTTTTTT. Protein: CAISEVFDTGELFF.